A single sample gave rise to the 27 T cell receptor beta chains below, sequenced in a study of cytomegalovirus exposure and HLA in healthy donors. The PCR was carried out with 60 Vbeta primers and 13 Jbeta primers. Data came from immunoSEQ multiplex PCR; TCRdb stores just in-frame clones and leaves some out. Found here are approximately 120,000 clones, roughly three quarters of them singletons; the top ten hold more than 10%. The sequenced sample was PBMCs. These receptors were obtained from a woman aged 40 to 55 in good health and CMV-seropositive.

The V gene is TRBV6-5, the J gene TRBJ1-1; D unclear. Per germline, CDR1 MNHEY and CDR2 SVGAGI. The CDR3 totals 14 residues. Trimming took off 0 bases at V and 7 bases at J, with 12 bases between the two ends. CDR3 residues: CASSYSSFRGEAFF. The DNA for the CDR3 is TGTGCCAGCAGTTACTCTTCGTTTCGGGGTGAAGCTTTCTTT.

This clone was counted a few times. V is TRBV5-4 and J is TRBJ2-5, with 7 bases identical to TRBD2. Germline loops: CDR1 SGHNT, CDR2 YYREEE (reference sequence). The CDR3 length is 14 residues. V lost 4 bases, J lost 0 bases, and 3 bases stayed unmatched. In DNA form, the CDR3 reads TGTGCCAGCAGCCCCGGGGGGAACCAAGAGACCCAGTACTTC. This gives the protein CASSPGGNQETQYF.

The chain carries TRBV6-6 and TRBJ2-1; D remains ambiguous. Germline V gene sequence: CDR1 MNHNY, CDR2 SVGAGI (reference sequence). V was shortened by 1 base and J by 5 bases, with 12 bases between the two germline ends. The CDR3 extends over 15 amino acids. The CDR3 loop reads CASSYFGQANNEQFF. DNA of the CDR3: TGTGCCAGCAGTTACTTTGGGCAGGCAAACAATGAGCAGTTCTTC.

The chain employs TRBV14 and TRBJ1-1; D gene ambiguous. This CDR3 contains 13 residues. Germline CDR1 and CDR2: SGHDN and FVKESK. V lost 0 bases, J lost 9 bases, and 11 bases lay in between. This CDR3 reads CASSQERREKAFF. Written as DNA, the CDR3 is TGTGCCAGCAGCCAAGAGAGGAGGGAGAAAGCTTTCTTT.

The rearrangement links TRBV2 to TRBJ1-4; no definite D call. CDR1 is SNHLY and CDR2 is FYNNEI in the germline V gene. The ends were cut back, 2 bases at V and 1 base at J, with 8 bases in the middle. The CDR3 consists of 15 residues. CDR3 in DNA: TGTGCCAGCAGTGAATCCGCAGGAACTAATGAAAAACTGTTTTTT. It translates to CASSESAGTNEKLFF.

The V and J genes are TRBV30 and TRBJ1-4; D is undetermined. Germline values: CDR1 GTSNPN, CDR2 SVGIG (reference sequence). This CDR3 region has 15 residues. V was shortened by 3 bases and J by 7 bases, with 18 bases between the two germline ends. Here the CDR3 reads CAWSSRLASGEKLFF. The CDR3 bases are TGTGCCTGGAGCTCCCGCCTAGCCAGTGGTGAAAAACTGTTTTTT.

In this sample, this clone turned up a few times. The chain employs TRBV2 and TRBJ2-5, with 10 bases matching TRBD1. CDR3 length equals 15 residues. The V and J ends lost 6 bases and 5 bases, in that order; junction bases with no gene match: 9. The V gene's germline CDR1 is SNHLY and CDR2 FYNNEI. The CDR3 reads CASSAGQGGFETQYF. The CDR3 bases are TGTGCCAGCAGCGCCGGACAGGGGGGTTTTGAGACCCAGTACTTC.

The chain joins TRBV11-1 to TRBJ2-5, with 7 bases fitting TRBD1. Trimming at V came to 5 bases and at J to 5 bases, leaving 11 bases not matched to a gene. This CDR3 region has 15 residues. CDR1 and CDR2 (germline): SGHAT, FQDESV (reference sequence). This CDR3 reads CASSQEPTGVETQYF. The CDR3 DNA follows: TGTGCCAGCAGCCAAGAACCTACAGGGGTCGAGACCCAGTACTTC.

The rearrangement links TRBV6-1 to TRBJ1-2; 10 bases are a match to TRBD1. Germline V gene data show CDR1 as MNHNS and CDR2 as SASEGT. This CDR3 is 14 amino acids long. V trimming: 7 bases; J trimming: 4 bases; junction bases outside the gene matches: 6. The CDR3: CASNRQGAGYGYTF. CDR3 coding DNA: TGTGCCAGCAACAGACAGGGGGCTGGCTATGGCTACACCTTC.

This chain uses TRBV7-7 with TRBJ1-1; D is ambiguous. Per germline, CDR1 SSHAT and CDR2 FNYEAQ (reference sequence). The CDR3 extends over 14 amino acids. The V end was cut by 1 base, the J end by 4 bases, with 10 bases between. The CDR3 spells CASSLEKTGTEAFF. For the CDR3, the DNA is TGTGCCAGCAGCTTAGAGAAGACGGGCACTGAAGCTTTCTTT.

Note on this clone: A junction boundary mismatches the germline segment, possibly from a read error. The chain joins TRBV5-4 to TRBJ2-7, with D possibly matching TRBD2 (6 bases). This CDR3 is built from 11 residues. Germline V gives CDR1 SGHNT, CDR2 YYREEE (reference sequence). The chain's CDR3 is CASSFGTFLVF. For the CDR3, the DNA is TGTGCCAGCAGCTTCGGGACTTTTTTAGTTTTC.

This chain connects TRBV19 to TRBJ1-4; 8 nucleotides agree with TRBD1. CDR3 length equals 14 residues. In germline, CDR1 is LNHDA, CDR2 SQIVND (reference sequence). The junction had 8 bases not matched to a gene; V was cut back by 9 bases and J by 5 bases. The CDR3 sequence: CASADQGANEKLFF. CDR3 coding DNA: TGTGCCAGCGCGGATCAGGGGGCAAATGAAAAACTGTTTTTT.

The J gene is TRBJ1-1, the V gene TRBV1; TRBD1, the table's D call, was not compared with the DNA. TRBV1 is assigned pseudogene status. CDR3 length equals 15 residues. DNA for the CDR3: TGCACCAGCAGCCATCTCAACAGCCTGAACACTGAAGCTTTCTTT. Protein: CTSSHLNSLNTEAFF.

This clone showed up just a few times. The chain couples TRBV5-1 to TRBJ1-1; D is possibly TRBD1 (6 bases). Germline-derived CDR1 and CDR2 are SGHRS and YFSETQ. This CDR3 has 15 residues. V was trimmed by 0 bases and J by 5 bases, leaving 14 bases between them. Here the CDR3 DNA reads TGCGCCAGCAGCTTGGGTGGCTTCAGGGGAACTGAAGCTTTCTTT. Residues: CASSLGGFRGTEAFF.

This clone has a single count. J is TRBJ2-7 and V is TRBV25-1; D is ambiguous. This CDR3 contains 12 residues. V was shortened by 7 bases and J by 4 bases, with 11 bases between the two germline ends. Per germline, CDR1 MGHDK and CDR2 SYGVNS. The CDR3 reads CASNPTSYEQYF. As DNA, the CDR3 is TGTGCCAGCAATCCGACTTCTTACGAGCAGTACTTC.

This clone was counted between two and nine times. The chain's CDR3 is CASSPGLPYGYTF. The DNA for the CDR3 is TGTGCCAGCAGCCCGGGACTGCCCTATGGCTACACCTTC. The rearrangement joins TRBV5-6 to TRBJ1-2; the D gene is possibly TRBD1 (5 bases). Trimming left V 4 bases short and J 4 bases short, with 11 bases between. Per germline, CDR1 SGHDT and CDR2 YYEEEE. The CDR3 spans 13 residues.

The chain is built from TRBV18 and TRBJ2-6; D is unresolved. The germline CDR1 and CDR2 sequences are KGHSH and LQKENI. V was pared by 2 bases and J by 0 bases, with 17 bases between. The CDR3 extends over 19 amino acids. DNA of the CDR3: TGTGCCAGCTCACCATGGAATCGCAGAACAGTCTCTGGGGCCAACGTCCTGACTTTC. Amino acids: CASSPWNRRTVSGANVLTF.

The CDR3 coding sequence is TGTGCCTGGAATCTCCGACAGGGGGCGGTCTATGGCTACACCTTC. It translates to CAWNLRQGAVYGYTF. The chain joins TRBV30 to TRBJ1-2; TRBD1 matches 10 bases. Germline CDR1 and CDR2: GTSNPN and SVGIG (reference sequence). There are 15 residues in the CDR3. After removal of 4 bases from V and 4 bases from J, the junction contained 9 bases not matched to a gene.

The chain joins TRBV30 to TRBJ1-4, with a possible D match to TRBD1 (5 bases). The CDR3 is 16 residues long. Trimming shortened V by 2 bases and J by 8 bases, and 21 bases separated the two germline ends. Germline V gives CDR1 GTSNPN, CDR2 SVGIG (reference sequence). CDR3 nucleotide sequence: TGTGCCTGGAGTCCCTCCCCTAAGCGGCGGGGGGAAAAACTGTTTTTT. Its translation: CAWSPSPKRRGEKLFF.

The V call is TRBV5-4, the J call TRBJ1-2; D unclear. The CDR3 spans 12 residues. The V end lost 10 bases, the J end lost 7 bases, and 17 bases lay between the germline ends. Per the germline V gene, CDR1 is SGHNT and CDR2 is YYREEE (reference sequence). The DNA for the CDR3 is TGTGCCGGTAAGAACCGGGTCTCTGGCTACACCTTC. It codes for CAGKNRVSGYTF. The complete variable domain, with remaining parts taken from reference TRBV5-4 and TRBJ1-2, reads ETGVTQSPTHLIKTRGQQVTLRCSSQSGHNTVSWYQQALGQGPQFIFQYYREEENGRGNFPPRFSGLQFPNYSSELNVNALELDDSALYLCAGKNRVSGYTFGSGTRLTVV.

The chain combines TRBV27 with TRBJ1-1, with 8 positions matching TRBD1. From germline, CDR1 is MNHEY and CDR2 SMNVEV (reference sequence). V lost 3 bases and J lost 1; bases outside the gene matches: 10. The CDR3 has 17 amino acids. CDR3: CASSFSGQGIGNTEAFF. CDR3 coding DNA: TGTGCCAGCAGTTTTTCAGGACAGGGCATAGGGAACACTGAAGCTTTCTTT.

This rearrangement joins TRBV5-1 to TRBJ2-3, with 7 bases that match TRBD1. Germline V gives CDR1 SGHRS, CDR2 YFSETQ. After removal of 3 bases from V and 0 bases from J, the junction contained 7 bases not matched to a gene. The CDR3 consists of 16 residues. Here the CDR3 reads CASSSTGQQSTDTQYF. CDR3 sequence (DNA): TGCGCCAGCAGCTCCACGGGACAGCAGAGCACAGATACGCAGTATTTT.

V and J are TRBV5-4 and TRBJ2-1; 10 bases match TRBD2. Germline assignment: CDR1 SGHNT and CDR2 YYREEE (reference sequence). The CDR3 loop spans 16 amino acids. V shed 3 bases, J shed 9 bases, and the junction held 12 bases outside the gene matches. This CDR3 reads CASSSLVQRGGGEQFF. In DNA, the CDR3 is TGTGCCAGCAGCTCCCTAGTCCAGCGGGGGGGCGGTGAGCAGTTCTTC.

J is TRBJ1-1 and V is TRBV19, with 7 bases matching TRBD1. CDR1 LNHDA and CDR2 SQIVND come from the germline V gene (reference sequence). Trimming took 3 bases from V and 6 from J; bases not matched to a gene: 7. The CDR3 totals 14 residues. The CDR3 protein is CASSITGAKAEAFF. CDR3 nucleotide sequence: TGTGCCAGTAGTATCACAGGGGCAAAGGCTGAAGCTTTCTTT.

The chain recombines TRBV13 with TRBJ1-3; D not certain. CDR1 and CDR2 from the germline V gene are PRHDT and FYEKMQ (reference sequence). The ends were cut back, 2 bases at V and 3 bases at J, with 2 bases in the middle. CDR3 length equals 12 residues. CDR3 amino acids: CASSLLGNTIYF. In DNA, the CDR3 is TGTGCCAGCAGCTTACTTGGAAACACCATATATTTT.

The gene calls are TRBV7-9 and TRBJ1-1; 7 bases align to TRBD1. The CDR3 has 14 residues. V was clipped by 5 bases and J by 6 bases; unmatched bases: 9. CDR1 SEHNR and CDR2 FQNEAQ come from the germline V gene (reference sequence). The CDR3 DNA is TGTGCCAGCAGCCCGACAGGGTCTTTATCTGAAGCTTTCTTT. Protein: CASSPTGSLSEAFF.

This chain connects TRBV5-1 to TRBJ2-5; 7 nucleotides agree with TRBD1. This CDR3 has 16 residues. V was pared by 4 bases and J by 9 bases, with 18 bases of the junction left unmatched. The V gene's germline CDR1 is SGHRS and CDR2 YFSETQ. DNA of the CDR3: TGCGCCAGCAGCGCATTCTCGGGACAGCTGTCAAAGGCCCAGTACTTC. Translation: CASSAFSGQLSKAQYF.